This entry is about one T cell receptor (beta chain). In this sample, this clonotype turned up many times. No cognate antigen has been identified for it. Base qualities are not recorded, but no much larger clone differs from it by a single base. From the germline V gene (reference sequence), CDR1 is DFQATT and CDR2 is SNEGSKA. The trim is 1 base for V and 2 bases for J, with a gap of 6 bases between the germline ends. The CDR3 covers 12 residues, taking in both the cysteine and the phenylalanine. Here the CDR3 DNA is all that survives: 36 bases in frame from base 1. The data originate from a study of response to subunit inactivated influenza vaccine (dated by TCRdb to the late 2010s). Context from the whole study: The study used deep quantitative T cell receptor repertoire profiling to track responses to a trivalent subunit inactivated influenza vaccine.

Overall study results and their limits: The authors suggested that each seasonal influenza vaccination may recruit only a limited number of new T cells.

The method behind the library was RT-PCR. Data came from an Illumina HiSeq 2500. The public reads were reprocessed in TCRdb via fastp at Q25 and MiXCR, keeping in-frame beta chains. Rows are combined by CDR3 protein, so each entry shows the most common genes and DNA. The sample table contains hundreds of thousands of distinct CDR3 sequences; only one count was recorded for approximately 14% of them. Roughly 7.2% of the sample comes from the top ten. Here the sequenced sample was PBMCs from blood, taken approximately 15 days before vaccination. The V and J genes are TRBV20-1 and TRBJ2-7; the D gene is unclear. The clonotype originates from a man aged 50 to 60 who received an inactivated influenza vaccine. Donor details come from another sample of the same person, matched by shared clones. The base sequence is TGCAGTGCTAGAGTTCAGCCCTACGAGCAGTACTTC. This is translated as CSARVQPYEQYF.